Shown below are 6 T cell receptor beta chains from a single sample sequenced in a study of T cell repertoires in cytomegalovirus infection. Each CDR3 protein is one row after TCRdb ran MiXCR on the reads. The sample lists roughly 600,000 distinct CDR3 sequences, 24% occurring once. Sequences were obtained from CD8+ T cells from PBMCs. The receptors come from a human donor in good health (CMV status not recorded). Some clones in this sample may be carry-over from other donors' samples.

This rearrangement joins TRBV6-6 to TRBJ2-5, with D possibly being TRBD2 (6 bases). Looked up from germline, CDR1 is MNHNY and CDR2 is SVGAGI (reference sequence). This CDR3 is built from 17 residues. Trimming pared 3 bases from V and 2 bases from J, leaving 19 bases between. CDR3 sequence: CASSYLRLAAYQETQYF. The CDR3 nucleotides read TGTGCCAGCAGTTATCTTAGATTAGCGGCATATCAAGAGACCCAGTACTTC.

Only a few counts were recorded for this clonotype. CDR3 sequence: CATSRDSREAFF. The CDR3 nucleotides read TGTGCCACCAGCAGAGATTCTAGGGAAGCTTTCTTT. The chain combines TRBV15 with TRBJ1-1; D is ambiguous. Germline CDR1 LNHNV, CDR2 YYDKDF (reference sequence). Trimming stripped 0 bases from V and 8 bases from J, with 7 bases between. CDR3 length: 12 residues.

At least ten counts were recorded for this clonotype. This rearrangement joins TRBV7-6 to TRBJ1-6, with TRBD1 matching 7 bases. CDR1 is SGHVS and CDR2 is FNYEAQ in the germline V gene. The CDR3 runs 16 residues. The trim removed 1 base at V and 8 bases at J, leaving 8 bases unmatched. In DNA, the CDR3 is TGTGCCAGCAGCTTAGAGGGACAGAGGGTTTATTCACCCCTCCACTTT. Translated, it gives CASSLEGQRVYSPLHF.

This clonotype has a count of ten or more. The V gene is TRBV4-1, the J gene TRBJ1-1; D uncertain. The V gene's germline CDR1 is MGHRA and CDR2 YSYEKL. The CDR3 extends over 13 amino acids. Between the trimmed V and J ends, which lost 1 base and 0 bases, there was a span of 3 bases. The DNA for the CDR3 is TGCGCCAGCAGCCAAGGGGTGAACACTGAAGCTTTCTTT. This encodes CASSQGVNTEAFF.

Note on this clonotype: A much more abundant neighbour one base away suggests this may be a read error. The genes are TRBV7-2 and TRBJ2-3; TRBD2 might be the D (7 bases). The CDR3 runs to 15 residues. In germline, CDR1 is SGHTA, CDR2 FQGNSA. CDR3 nucleotides: TGTGCCAGCAGCTCCGCCTGGCTAGGGGGGGATACGCGGTATTTT. This translates into CASSSAWLGGDTRYF.

This clonotype was recorded at least ten times. V is TRBV7-9 and J is TRBJ2-1; TRBD1 aligns across 7 bases. CDR1 is SEHNR, CDR2 FQNEAQ, per germline (reference sequence). The CDR3 runs to 18 residues. V lost 4 bases and J lost 4; bases outside the gene matches: 16. CDR3 loop: CASSSNAFLTGFYNEQFF. The CDR3 coding sequence is TGTGCCAGCAGCTCAAACGCCTTCTTGACAGGGTTTTACAATGAGCAGTTCTTC.